This is a list of T cell receptor beta chains from one sample in a study of read filtering for tumor transcriptome and immune sequencing. TCRdb reprocessed the reads via MiXCR and lists one record per CDR3 protein. The sample holds 60,000 to 80,000 distinct CDR3 sequences; more than 11% are singletons and the top ten take approximately 50%. The sample taken for sequencing was a population of CD138-negative cells sorted from bone marrow. The receptors derive from a donor at least 40 years old with multiple myeloma. Both conserved end residues are part of each CDR3. D genes are given only for firm matches. Part of the rows lack a size; the others show once, few, many or a class for expanded clones.

V: TRBV5-1; D: TRBD1; J: TRBJ2-7; size: many; CDR3: CASSLPGTATGEQYF; DNA: TGCGCCAGCAGCTTGCCAGGGACAGCCACGGGCGAGCAGTACTTC
V: TRBV6-6; D: TRBD2; J: TRBJ2-2; size: many; CDR3: CASIKGLLGSGELFF; DNA: TGTGCCAGCATTAAGGGACTACTTGGCTCCGGGGAGCTGTTTTTT
V: TRBV7-8; D: TRBD2; J: TRBJ2-7; size: many; CDR3: CASSEGTSGTVQYF; DNA: TGTGCCAGCAGCGAAGGGACTAGCGGGACCGTGCAGTACTTC
V: TRBV27; D: NA; J: TRBJ1-1; size: many; CDR3: CASSAVTSMNTEAFF; DNA: TGTGCCAGCAGTGCCGTAACAAGCATGAACACTGAAGCTTTCTTT
V: TRBV3-1; D: NA; J: TRBJ1-1; size: many; CDR3: CASSHIGPEAFF; DNA: TGTGCCAGCAGCCATATTGGCCCTGAAGCTTTCTTT
V: TRBV25-1; D: NA; J: TRBJ2-2; size: many; CDR3: CASSEFTETGELFF; DNA: TGTGCCAGCAGTGAATTTACCGAAACCGGGGAGCTGTTTTTT
V: TRBV12-5; D: NA; J: TRBJ1-5; size: many; CDR3: CASGLSLWGAASNQPQHF; DNA: TGTGCTAGTGGTTTGTCGTTGTGGGGGGCAGCTAGCAATCAGCCCCAGCATTTT
V: TRBV20-1; D: NA; J: TRBJ2-2; size: many; CDR3: CSAQIHSGELFF; DNA: TGCAGTGCCCAGATCCATTCCGGGGAGCTGTTTTTT
V: TRBV6-5; D: TRBD1; J: TRBJ1-5; size: many; CDR3: CASSYSPGQGNQPQHF; DNA: TGTGCCAGCAGTTACTCGCCGGGACAGGGTAACCAGCCCCAGCATTTT
V: TRBV30; D: NA; J: TRBJ2-3; size: many; CDR3: CAWSVGDTQYF; DNA: TGTGCCTGGAGTGTAGGAGATACGCAGTATTTT
V: TRBV5-1; D: NA; J: TRBJ2-6; size: many; CDR3: CASNLDRSSGANVLTF; DNA: TGCGCCAGTAACTTGGACAGAAGCTCTGGGGCCAACGTCCTGACTTTC
V: TRBV5-6; D: NA; J: TRBJ2-1; size: many; CDR3: CASSAGVGSTYNEQFF; DNA: TGTGCCAGCAGCGCCGGAGTAGGTTCCACCTACAATGAGCAGTTCTTC
V: TRBV6-2/TRBV6-3; D: NA; J: TRBJ1-1; size: many; CDR3: CASSYGWGSTEAFF; DNA: TGTGCCAGCAGTTACGGGTGGGGAAGCACTGAAGCTTTCTTT
V: TRBV23-1; D: NA; J: TRBJ1-6; size: NA; CDR3: CASSQARRLALWAPLHF; DNA: TGCGCCAGCAGTCAAGCCCGACGGCTGGCGTTATGGGCACCCCTCCACTTT
V: TRBV28; D: TRBD2; J: TRBJ2-5; size: many; CDR3: CASSSPWAGAVETQYF; DNA: TGTGCCAGCAGTTCCCCGTGGGCGGGAGCAGTAGAGACCCAGTACTTC
V: TRBV5-1; D: NA; J: TRBJ1-1; size: many; CDR3: CASSSPGSSTEAFF; DNA: TGCGCCAGCAGCTCCCCAGGGTCTAGCACTGAAGCTTTCTTT
V: TRBV19; D: TRBD1; J: TRBJ1-2; size: many; CDR3: CASSIQAQGAGYGYTF; DNA: TGTGCCAGTAGTATACAGGCGCAGGGGGCTGGGTATGGCTACACCTTC
V: TRBV2; D: NA; J: TRBJ1-2; size: many; CDR3: CASSQRRQSYGYTF; DNA: TGTGCCAGCAGTCAAAGAAGACAGTCCTATGGCTACACCTTC
V: TRBV11-1; D: TRBD2; J: TRBJ2-7; size: many; CDR3: CASSPGLAGAYEQYF; DNA: TGTGCCAGCAGCCCGGGACTAGCGGGAGCCTACGAGCAGTACTTC
V: TRBV27; D: NA; J: TRBJ1-2; size: NA; CDR3: CASSLSPGFSDGYTF; DNA: TGTGCCAGCAGTTTATCGCCAGGTTTCAGCGATGGCTACACCTTC
V: TRBV7-9; D: NA; J: TRBJ1-2; size: many; CDR3: CASSLEPANYGYTF; DNA: TGTGCCAGCAGCTTAGAACCGGCTAACTATGGCTACACCTTC
V: TRBV7-9; D: TRBD2; J: TRBJ2-5; size: many; CDR3: CASSLTGLTSSVSGETQYF; DNA: TGTGCCAGCAGCTTAACGGGACTAACCTCCAGTGTGAGTGGGGAGACCCAGTACTTC
V: TRBV4-1; D: TRBD2; J: TRBJ2-1; size: many; CDR3: CASNSGRADEQFF; DNA: TGCGCCAGCAACAGCGGGAGGGCCGATGAGCAGTTCTTC